This T cell receptor (beta chain) stems from a study of T cell repertoires in cytomegalovirus infection. Study background: Through public TCR beta signatures, both CMV infection and matching HLA type were indicated.

For this clonotype: No antigen is known for it.

The V and J ends lost 6 bases and 1 base respectively, with 13 bases between them. CDR1 is DFQATT, CDR2 SNEGSKA, per germline (reference sequence). CDR3 length: 13 residues. TCRdb passed the reads through MiXCR, listing each CDR3 protein once. The table records a few hundred thousand distinct CDR3 sequences, about 39% of them present only once. This rearrangement joins TRBV20-1 to TRBJ2-7, with D uncertain. The sample was cultured PBMCs, taken from culture after CMV antigen stimulation. This clonotype was sampled from a human donor in good health (CMV status not recorded). Some clones in this sample may be carry-over from other donors' samples. This chain's CDR3 is CSARKMGSYEQYF. In DNA, the CDR3 is TGCAGTGCCCGGAAGATGGGGTCCTACGAGCAGTACTTC.